This record covers a single T cell receptor beta chain. The specificity of this receptor is unknown. Within one base of it there is no much larger clone, and no base qualities were kept. This record comes from a study of PD-1 blockade in classical Hodgkin lymphoma (dated by TCRdb to 2018 to 2020). For the wider study: Nivolumab dosing was 3 mg/kg intravenously every 2 weeks, continuing until either disease progression or unacceptable toxicity. The study used TCR beta sequencing and CyTOF to define a peripheral blood immune signature of response to PD-1 blockade in classical Hodgkin lymphoma. Study-wide findings and limitations: Lower diversity was seen in patients whose nivolumab began less than 1 year after ASCT, and these patients were left out of later analyses so that immune reconstitution would not confound the results. By C4D1, a significant rise was seen in CD4+ TCR diversity but not in CD8+ TCR diversity (p=0.0027 vs p=0.16), and the rise was most apparent among complete responders (p=0.02). Among trial patients, those achieving complete response had baseline diversity similar to that of newly diagnosed patients, while diversity was significantly lower in partial responders and progressors. The study covered only a single clinical trial cohort, and the causes of the repertoire differences, possibly disease activity or prior therapy, were still not defined. Baseline TCR diversity was reported as lower in newly diagnosed patients than in healthy donors, and lower still in relapsed/refractory patients.

The CDR3 covers 16 residues, taking in both the cysteine and the phenylalanine. Of the read, only the CDR3 DNA is kept; its 48 bases are in frame from base 1. The CDR1 and CDR2 encoded by the germline V gene are KGHSH and LQKENI. Between the V and J ends, shortened by 1 base and 0 bases respectively, the junction contains 10 bases. The sample's time point label is to be understood as: cycle 4 day 1 (C4D1), after more than 5 weeks of nivolumab. Every trial patient had relapsed following autologous stem cell transplantation, and prior brentuximab vedotin exposure was what differed among cohorts A, B and C. Using a Miltenyi CD4+ T cell isolation kit, CD4+ T cells were purified from thawed PBMCs through magnetic negative selection. The trial cohort included fewer than 60 patients with relapsed/refractory classical Hodgkin lymphoma, and each patient had a best overall response of complete response, partial response or progressive disease. Single-agent nivolumab was administered to trial patients in the multi-cohort phase II CheckMate 205 trial. An independent review committee assessed best overall response by applying the 2007 International Working Group response criteria. PBMCs from the trial were collected at three points: immediately before nivolumab initiation (C1D1), and during therapy at cycle 2 day 1 and cycle 4 day 1. After peripheral blood was drawn into 8 mL Vacutainer Cell Preparation Tubes, PBMCs were isolated by centrifugation and then cryopreserved. Purified CD4+ and CD8+ fractions were generated only in cases for which an additional PBMC sample was available. Magnetically labelled cells were removed on LS columns in a quadroMACS separator, and the flow-through was retained as the purified fraction.

The Qiagen DNeasy kit was used to extract genomic DNA both from unsorted PBMCs and from the negatively selected CD4+ and CD8+ fractions. TCR beta CDR3 regions were amplified by immunoSEQ multiplex PCR using primers annealing to V and J segments. A synthetic immune receptor repertoire was used to minimize amplification bias, and remaining bias was computationally removed after sequencing. As for how the authors treated the data: Repertoire diversity was quantified as the Shannon entropy index using custom Python scripts. Unsorted, CD4+ and CD8+ repertoires were examined separately, except in combined analyses, for which CD4+ and CD8+ sequences were merged in silico. Clonal expansion was defined as at least a 2-fold frequency increase after treatment relative to C1D1, with a pseudocount of 0.5 for undetected baseline clones. Clones with 0 or 1 copy at C1D1 were classified as singleton clones, and clones with 2 or more copies were classified as non-singleton clones. Clones expanded in unsorted samples were annotated as CD4+, CD8+ or unknown by matching protein sequences in sorted samples from the same patient. Wilcoxon tests on paired samples were used to test diversity changes from C1D1 to C4D1. What TCRdb holds here is the immuneACCESS table cut down to in-frame rearrangements. Part of the clones is not present; checked against another copy, under half of the missing clones reflect an unresolved V gene, and the others are unexplained. The DNA gave D and trimming, while V, J and clone size come from that table. The sample table lists 20,000 or so clones, approximately 87% of them with a count of one. Roughly 2.8% of the sample goes to the ten largest clones.

The chain is assembled from TRBV18 and TRBJ1-5; no D gene is confidently identified. The receptor comes from a human donor with classical Hodgkin lymphoma. The sequences come from CD4+ T cells from blood, collected before the fourth cycle of nivolumab. The DNA reads TGTGCCAGCTCACCACGGTCGGGAACTAGCAATCAGCCCCAGCATTTT. It specifies CASSPRSGTSNQPQHF.